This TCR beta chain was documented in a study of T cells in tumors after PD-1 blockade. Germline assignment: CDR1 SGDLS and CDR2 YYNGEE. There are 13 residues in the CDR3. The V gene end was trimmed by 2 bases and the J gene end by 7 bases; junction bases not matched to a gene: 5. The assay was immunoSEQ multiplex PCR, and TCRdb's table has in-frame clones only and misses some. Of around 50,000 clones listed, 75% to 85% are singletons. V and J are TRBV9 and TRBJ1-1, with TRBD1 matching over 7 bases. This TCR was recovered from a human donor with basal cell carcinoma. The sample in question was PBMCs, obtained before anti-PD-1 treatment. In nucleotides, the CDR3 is TGTGCCAGCAGCGTCAGGGACAGCCTTGAAGCTTTCTTT. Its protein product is CASSVRDSLEAFF.